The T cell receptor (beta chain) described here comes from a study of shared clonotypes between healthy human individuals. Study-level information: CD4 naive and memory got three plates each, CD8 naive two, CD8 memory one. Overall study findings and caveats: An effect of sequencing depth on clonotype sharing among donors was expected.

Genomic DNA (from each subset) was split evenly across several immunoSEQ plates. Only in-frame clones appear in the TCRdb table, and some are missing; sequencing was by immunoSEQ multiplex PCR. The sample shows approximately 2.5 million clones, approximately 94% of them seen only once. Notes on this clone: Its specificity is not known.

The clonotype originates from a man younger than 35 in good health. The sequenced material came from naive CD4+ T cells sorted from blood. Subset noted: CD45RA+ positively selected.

The CDR3 DNA is TGCGCCAGCAGCTTGGTCGATAATTCACCCCTCCACTTT. Protein: CASSLVDNSPLHF. The V call is TRBV5-1, the J call TRBJ1-6, with D unclear. V lost 0 bases and J 5 bases, leaving 3 bases between the germline ends. The germline V gene has CDR1 SGHRS and CDR2 YFSETQ. CDR3 size: 13 residues.